What follows are 32 T cell receptor beta chains derived from one specimen sequenced in a study of shared clonotypes between healthy human individuals. The data were produced by immunoSEQ multiplex PCR, yet TCRdb's version contains in-frame clones alone and is incomplete. The sample consists of roughly 170,000 clones, over 50% of them appearing once. Sequencing used memory CD4+ T cells sorted from blood. Subset indicated: CD45RA-negative fraction. These receptors were collected from a young man in good health.

This clone was seen only a few times. V usage is TRBV10-2 and J usage is TRBJ2-7; 8 bases fit TRBD2. CDR3 size: 13 residues. V dropped 4 bases and J dropped 6; count of bases not matched to a gene: 5. Germline V gives CDR1 WSHSY, CDR2 SAAADI. The CDR3 loop is CASSGAGEGEQYF. The CDR3 nucleotides read TGCGCCAGCAGTGGAGCGGGGGAGGGCGAGCAGTACTTC.

On this clone itself: The junction shows a germline mismatch at one end, possibly a read error. The chain combines TRBV14 with TRBJ2-2, with D perhaps TRBD2 (6 bases). The V gene's germline CDR1 is SGHDN and CDR2 FVKESK. The CDR3 has 15 residues. The CDR3 reads CASSQNGGVVGKLFF. In DNA, the CDR3 is TGTGCCAGCAGCCAGAACGGGGGTGTGGTCGGGAAGCTGTTTTTT.

The chain carries TRBV5-1 and TRBJ2-7; 8 nucleotides agree with TRBD2. The germline CDR1 and CDR2 sequences are SGHRS and YFSETQ. The CDR3 runs to 17 residues. Losses at the gene ends were 2 bases for V and 5 bases for J; bases not matched to a gene: 15. The CDR3 region is CASSLGGWGLGQNEQYF. The CDR3 DNA reads TGCGCCAGCAGCTTAGGCGGGTGGGGACTAGGGCAGAACGAGCAGTACTTC.

The chain couples TRBV7-8 to TRBJ1-1, with no clear D. This CDR3 has 15 amino acids. Germline CDR1 SGHVS, CDR2 FQNEAQ. V was shortened by 3 bases and J by 3 bases, with 14 bases between the two germline ends. CDR3 nucleotides: TGTGCCAGCAGCTTCCGGGCCCAAGGGTACACTGAAGCTTTCTTT. Its protein product is CASSFRAQGYTEAFF.

The V call is TRBV7-9, the J call TRBJ1-1, with D unresolved. Trimming removed 1 base from V and 11 bases from J, with 23 bases in between. The CDR3 runs to 16 residues. Germline V gene sequence: CDR1 SEHNR, CDR2 FQNEAQ (reference sequence). The CDR3 DNA reads as TGTGCCAGCAGCTTAGATGTTGGGCCTGTCAAGTTACGGGCTTTCTTT. Translation gives CASSLDVGPVKLRAFF.

V is TRBV29-1 and J is TRBJ2-3; TRBD2 agrees at 9 bases. Unmatched junction bases numbered 6, after V lost 3 bases and J lost 2 bases. Germline assignment: CDR1 SQVTM and CDR2 ANQGSEA. The CDR3 has 15 amino acids. The CDR3 nucleotides read TGCAGCGTTGACCCAGCTAGCGGGGTCACAGATACGCAGTATTTT. This codes for CSVDPASGVTDTQYF.

The chain uses TRBV27 and TRBJ2-5; no clear D gene. The CDR3 spans 14 residues. Per germline, CDR1 MNHEY and CDR2 SMNVEV (reference sequence). The ends were cut back, 3 bases at V and 1 base at J, with 9 bases in the middle. The CDR3 is CASSLAGLQETQYF. The CDR3 nucleotides read TGTGCCAGCAGTTTGGCCGGCCTCCAAGAGACCCAGTACTTC.

The rearrangement links TRBV11-3 to TRBJ2-6; D possibly corresponds to TRBD1 (6 bases). Trimming left V 4 bases short and J 0 bases short, with 13 bases between. The CDR3 consists of 17 residues. Germline CDR1 is SGHNT and CDR2 is YENEEA. The CDR3 region has the DNA TGTGCCAGCAGCTCCGCCGGACAGAACTCTGGGGCCAACGTCCTGACTTTC. This translates into CASSSAGQNSGANVLTF.

V is TRBV29-1 and J is TRBJ1-1, with D unclear. The CDR3 has 13 amino acids. The V end lost 6 bases, the J end lost 1 base, and 12 bases lay between the germline ends. Per germline, CDR1 SQVTM and CDR2 ANQGSEA. The DNA of the CDR3 is TGCAGCGTCGCTGGCAGATCGAACACTGAAGCTTTCTTT. This encodes CSVAGRSNTEAFF. The full variable domain, rest sourced from reference TRBV29-1 and TRBJ1-1, is SAVISQKPSRDICQRGTSLTIQCQVDSQVTMMFWYRQQPGQSLTLIATANQGSEATYESGFVIDKFPISRPNLTFSTLTVSNMSPEDSSIYLCSVAGRSNTEAFFGQGTRLTVV.

Only a few counts were recorded for this clone. The gene calls are TRBV15 and TRBJ1-5; D not certain. CDR3 length: 14 residues. V lost 0 bases to trimming and J lost 3 bases, with 6 bases between them. The germline gives CDR1 LNHNV, CDR2 YYDKDF (reference sequence). The CDR3 sequence is CATSREYNNQPQHF. The CDR3 DNA reads TGTGCCACCAGCAGAGAGTATAACAATCAGCCCCAGCATTTT.

This chain links TRBV7-2 with TRBJ2-6; D tentatively reads TRBD1 or TRBD2 (5 bases each). CDR3 length: 18 residues. Per germline, CDR1 SGHTA and CDR2 FQGNSA. V was clipped by 3 bases and J by 1 base, with 16 bases between them. CDR3 loop: CASSFRGAQRSGANVLTF. As DNA, the CDR3 is TGTGCCAGCAGCTTTAGGGGAGCGCAAAGGTCTGGGGCCAACGTCCTGACTTTC.

This clone has ten or more counts. The chain joins TRBV18 to TRBJ1-1; D is unclear. V was shortened by 3 bases and J by 2 bases, with 13 bases between the two germline ends. CDR1 is KGHSH and CDR2 is LQKENI in the germline V gene. CDR3 length equals 15 residues. CDR3 DNA: TGTGCCAGCTCACCTGGCGTTAGTGTTAACACTGAAGCTTTCTTT. Protein product: CASSPGVSVNTEAFF.

The chain couples TRBV10-3 to TRBJ2-7, with D unresolved. This CDR3 spans 13 amino acids. From germline, CDR1 is ENHRY and CDR2 SYGVKD. Trimming stripped 7 bases from V and 4 bases from J, with 14 bases between. In DNA, the CDR3 is TGTGCCATCACCGACTCCTGGGCGTACGAGCAGTACTTC. Translation: CAITDSWAYEQYF.

There are a few counts of this clone. The V and J genes are TRBV14 and TRBJ1-2; D call uncertain. In germline, CDR1 is SGHDN, CDR2 FVKESK. This CDR3 contains 15 residues. Trimming removed 2 bases at V and 8 bases at J, with 18 bases between. The CDR3 region has the DNA TGTGCCAGCAGCCAACTGTTAGGCAGGCCGGGCGGCTACACCTTC. Amino acids: CASSQLLGRPGGYTF. Looking up the rest from reference TRBV14 and TRBJ1-2 gives the full variable domain: EAGVTQFPSHSVIEKGQTVTLRCDPISGHDNLYWYRRVMGKEIKFLLHFVKESKQDESGMPNNRFLAERTGGTYSTLKVQPAELEDSGVYFCASSQLLGRPGGYTFGSGTRLTVV.

This rearrangement joins TRBV18 to TRBJ2-5; TRBD2 agrees at 7 bases. V gave up 2 bases and J gave up 5 bases; unmatched junction bases: 14. The CDR3 runs 17 residues. Germline loops: CDR1 KGHSH, CDR2 LQKENI. In DNA form, the CDR3 reads TGTGCCAGCTCACCAACTCTAGCGGATCCCATGGGGGAGACCCAGTACTTC. Encoded protein: CASSPTLADPMGETQYF. Looking up the rest from reference TRBV18 and TRBJ2-5 gives the full variable domain: NAGVMQNPRHLVRRRGQEARLRCSPMKGHSHVYWYRQLPEEGLKFMVYLQKENIIDESGMPKERFSAEFPKEGPSILRIQQVVRGDSAAYFCASSPTLADPMGETQYFGPGTRLLVL.

Here the CDR3 reads CASSRTANTEAFF. The CDR3 nucleotides read TGTGCCAGCAGCAGGACGGCGAACACTGAAGCTTTCTTT. The chain is built from TRBV7-8 and TRBJ1-1; D is ambiguous. The CDR3 is 13 amino acids. V lost 5 bases to trimming and J lost 1 base, with 8 bases between them. Germline V gives CDR1 SGHVS, CDR2 FQNEAQ.

The rearrangement joins TRBV18 to TRBJ2-1; a weak D match, TRBD2 (5 bases). V was cut by 1 base and J by 4 bases, with 14 bases left in between. The CDR3 spans 16 residues. Looked up from germline, CDR1 is KGHSH and CDR2 is LQKENI. CDR3 amino acids: CASSPLAIGIYNEQFF. The CDR3 bases are TGTGCCAGCTCACCACTAGCGATAGGTATATACAATGAGCAGTTCTTC.

This clone was found once. The chain combines TRBV7-3 with TRBJ2-3; TRBD2 aligns across 14 bases. The CDR3 is 17 residues long. Germline trimming cut 0 bases from V and 4 bases from J; bases unmatched to any gene: 3. CDR1 SGHTA and CDR2 FQGTGA come from the germline V gene. The CDR3 region has the DNA TGTGCCAGCAGCTTAACGGGACTAGCGGGAGTCTCAGATACGCAGTATTTT. As protein: CASSLTGLAGVSDTQYF. The whole variable domain, filled in from reference TRBV7-3 and TRBJ2-3, reads GAGVSQTPSNKVTEKGKYVELRCDPISGHTALYWYRQSLGQGPEFLIYFQGTGAADDSGLPNDRFFAVRPEGSVSTLKIQRTERGDSAVYLCASSLTGLAGVSDTQYFGPGTRLTVL.

This clone was seen at least ten times. This chain joins TRBV5-4 and TRBJ2-3, with 10 bases matching TRBD2. The CDR3 sequence is 16 residues long. V shed 1 base, J shed 2 bases, and the junction held 4 bases outside the gene matches. CDR1 SGHNT and CDR2 YYREEE come from the germline V gene (reference sequence). The CDR3 DNA reads TGTGCCAGCAGCTTGCTAGCGGGAGTTTCCACAGATACGCAGTATTTT. Translation: CASSLLAGVSTDTQYF. Supplemented by reference TRBV5-4 and TRBJ2-3, the full variable domain reads ETGVTQSPTHLIKTRGQQVTLRCSSQSGHNTVSWYQQALGQGPQFIFQYYREEENGRGNFPPRFSGLQFPNYSSELNVNALELDDSALYLCASSLLAGVSTDTQYFGPGTRLTVL.

This chain links TRBV6-4 with TRBJ2-3, with 9 positions matching TRBD2. This CDR3 has 16 residues. From germline, CDR1 is MRHNA and CDR2 SNTAGT. The V gene end was trimmed by 6 bases and the J gene end by 2 bases; junction bases not matched to a gene: 9. In DNA, the CDR3 is TGTGCCAGCAGCATGACTAGCGGAACCCCCACAGATACGCAGTATTTT. Amino acids: CASSMTSGTPTDTQYF.

The table lists this clone with many counts. The rearrangement joins TRBV6-1 to TRBJ1-2; D is uncertain. The CDR3 runs to 13 residues. Trimming took off 4 bases at V and 8 bases at J, with 14 bases between the two ends. Germline CDR1 MNHNS, CDR2 SASEGT. This CDR3 reads CASSGQDYGGYTF. CDR3 sequence (DNA): TGTGCCAGCAGTGGCCAAGACTATGGCGGCTACACCTTC.

This chain uses TRBV11-2 with TRBJ1-1; 7 bases agree with TRBD1. CDR1 SGHAT and CDR2 FQNNGV come from the germline V gene. J gave up 10 bases and V 6 bases, and 5 bases lay outside the gene matches. The CDR3 is 11 residues long. The CDR3 spells CASRNRQGAFF. In DNA, the CDR3 is TGTGCCAGCAGAAACAGACAGGGAGCTTTCTTT.

CDR3 loop: CASSLGLGFGTEAFF. The CDR3 bases are TGTGCCAGCAGCTTAGGGTTAGGTTTCGGCACTGAAGCTTTCTTT. The rearrangement joins TRBV7-8 to TRBJ1-1; no definite D call. From germline, CDR1 is SGHVS and CDR2 FQNEAQ. This CDR3 has 15 residues. The V gene lost 1 base and the J gene lost 4 bases, with 13 bases spanning the gap.

This chain connects TRBV6-5 to TRBJ2-7, with a possible D match to TRBD2 (5 bases). The V gene's germline CDR1 is MNHEY and CDR2 SVGAGI. Trimming took off 3 bases at V and 6 bases at J, with 18 bases between the two ends. The CDR3 spans 15 residues. Here the CDR3 DNA reads TGTGCCAGCAGTTATCGGGGAGATGGGTCGACCGAGCAGTACTTC. It codes for CASSYRGDGSTEQYF.

This clone was observed a few times. The J gene is TRBJ2-1, the V gene TRBV7-6; TRBD1 agrees at 9 bases. Germline CDR1 reads SGHVS; CDR2 reads FNYEAQ. This CDR3 region has 19 residues. Trimming removed 2 bases from V and 6 bases from J; junction bases left unmatched: 17. The CDR3 region is CASSLSVSGTGYFGNEQFF. In nucleotides, the CDR3 is TGTGCCAGCAGCTTAAGTGTATCAGGGACAGGGTACTTCGGCAATGAGCAGTTCTTC.

The J gene is TRBJ2-3, the V gene TRBV27; 11 positions agree with TRBD2. CDR1 and CDR2 from the germline V gene are MNHEY and SMNVEV (reference sequence). J gave up 2 bases and V 8 bases, and 3 bases lay outside the gene matches. The CDR3 is 14 amino acids. CDR3: CASRSGRDTDTQYF. The CDR3 DNA reads TGTGCCAGCCGTAGCGGGAGGGACACAGATACGCAGTATTTT.

The rearrangement uses TRBV6-1 and TRBJ2-5; 8 bases are a match to TRBD1. The CDR3 covers 14 residues. In germline, CDR1 is MNHNS, CDR2 SASEGT. V was clipped by 4 bases and J by 3 bases; unmatched bases: 4. The CDR3 DNA reads as TGTGCCAGCAGTGGGACAGGGAACAAAGAGACCCAGTACTTC. Translation gives CASSGTGNKETQYF.

This clone came up a few times. The chain couples TRBV7-2 to TRBJ2-7; 7 nucleotides align to TRBD1. The V segment lost 5 bases and the J segment 3 bases; nucleotides outside the gene matches: 7. CDR1 and CDR2 (germline): SGHTA, FQGNSA. This CDR3 has 14 amino acids. The CDR3, as DNA: TGTGCCAGCAGCCAGACAGGGTACAACTACGAGCAGTACTTC. Translating gives CASSQTGYNYEQYF.

This chain joins TRBV7-6 and TRBJ2-1, with no clear D. Germline lookup yields CDR1 SGHVS and CDR2 FNYEAQ. Between the trimmed V and J ends, which lost 3 bases and 5 bases, there was a span of 8 bases. The length of the CDR3 is 13 residues. The CDR3 DNA reads TGTGCCAGCAGCTTGGCTACGAACAATGAGCAGTTCTTC. Protein product: CASSLATNNEQFF.

CDR3 sequence (DNA): TGCGCCAGCATCCATGGAGGGGCAGGGGGCTATAATGAGCAGTTCTTC. Residues: CASIHGGAGGYNEQFF. The genes are TRBV5-1 and TRBJ2-1, with 8 bases lining up with TRBD1. This CDR3 spans 16 amino acids. V lost 6 bases, J lost 7 bases, and 15 bases stayed unmatched. Germline CDR1 reads SGHRS; CDR2 reads YFSETQ.

The chain has TRBV5-4 and TRBJ2-5; D ambiguous. V dropped 0 bases and J dropped 0 bases, with 3 bases sitting between them. The CDR3 contains 13 residues. Germline CDR1 SGHNT, CDR2 YYREEE (reference sequence). The CDR3 region is CASSLGDQETQYF. The CDR3 bases are TGTGCCAGCAGCTTGGGGGACCAAGAGACCCAGTACTTC.

This chain links TRBV28 with TRBJ2-2; the D gene could be TRBD1 or TRBD2 (5 bases each). The CDR3 covers 15 residues. Trimming cost V 6 bases and J 1 base, with 12 bases left between them. Germline V gene lookup returns CDR1 MDHEN and CDR2 SYDVKM. In DNA form, the CDR3 reads TGTGCCAGCAGGCCCTCAGGGAGGAACACCGGGGAGCTGTTTTTT. Its translation is CASRPSGRNTGELFF. Full variable domain (rest looked up from reference TRBV28 and TRBJ2-2): DVKVTQSSRYLVKRTGEKVFLECVQDMDHENMFWYRQDPGLGLRLIYFSYDVKMKEKGDIPEGYSVSREKKERFSLILESASTNQTSMYLCASRPSGRNTGELFFGEGSRLTVL.